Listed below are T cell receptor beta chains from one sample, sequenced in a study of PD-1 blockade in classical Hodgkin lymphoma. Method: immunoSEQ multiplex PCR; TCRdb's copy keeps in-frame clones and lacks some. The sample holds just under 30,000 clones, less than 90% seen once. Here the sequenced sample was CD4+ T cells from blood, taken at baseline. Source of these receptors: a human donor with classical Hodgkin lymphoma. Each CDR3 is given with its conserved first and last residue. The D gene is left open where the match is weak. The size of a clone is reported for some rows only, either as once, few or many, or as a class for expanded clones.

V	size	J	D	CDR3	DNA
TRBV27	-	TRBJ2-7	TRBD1	CASSHRRDRFYEQYF	TGTGCCAGCAGCCATAGGCGGGACAGGTTTTACGAGCAGTACTTC
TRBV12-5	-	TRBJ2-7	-	CASGLPQGGQTGYEQYF	TGTGCTAGTGGTTTGCCTCAGGGGGGACAAACAGGGTACGAGCAGTACTTC
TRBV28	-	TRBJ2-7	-	CASSLNGGYEQYF	TGTGCCAGCAGTTTAAATGGGGGTTACGAGCAGTACTTC
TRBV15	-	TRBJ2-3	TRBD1	CATSRDAGGADTQYF	TGTGCCACCAGCAGAGATGCAGGGGGCGCAGATACGCAGTATTTT
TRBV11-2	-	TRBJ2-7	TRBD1	CASSLGQGVRYEQYF	TGTGCCAGCAGCTTGGGACAGGGGGTGAGGTACGAGCAGTACTTC
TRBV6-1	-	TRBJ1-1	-	CASSERGMGGVTEAFF	TGTGCCAGCAGCGAAAGGGGAATGGGCGGAGTCACTGAAGCTTTCTTT
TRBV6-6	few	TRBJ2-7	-	CATKAGAYEQYF	TGTGCCACCAAGGCAGGGGCCTACGAGCAGTACTTC
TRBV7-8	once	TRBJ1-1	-	CASSLVQGQNTEAFF	TGTGCCAGCAGCTTAGTTCAGGGGCAGAACACTGAAGCTTTCTTT
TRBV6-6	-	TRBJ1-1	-	CASSRRDTWSFF	TGTGCCAGCAGCCGCCGGGACACTTGGTCTTTCTTT
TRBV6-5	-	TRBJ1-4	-	CASSYGGRVNEKLFF	TGTGCCAGCAGTTACGGTGGCAGGGTGAATGAAAAACTGTTTTTT
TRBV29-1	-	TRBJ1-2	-	CSVEDASRNGYTF	TGCAGCGTTGAAGATGCCTCGAGGAATGGCTACACCTTC
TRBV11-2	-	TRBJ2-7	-	CASSLSPGDEQYF	TGTGCCAGCAGTCTATCCCCTGGGGACGAGCAGTACTTC
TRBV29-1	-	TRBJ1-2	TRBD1	CSVEIVNGTGWPPNYGYTF	TGCAGCGTTGAAATTGTTAACGGGACAGGGTGGCCCCCCAACTATGGCTACACCTTC
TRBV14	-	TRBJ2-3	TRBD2	CASSQGTSGTDTQYF	TGTGCCAGCAGCCAAGGGACTAGCGGCACAGATACGCAGTATTTT
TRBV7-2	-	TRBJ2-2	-	CASSLGFGEGGGELFF	TGTGCCAGCAGCTTAGGTTTCGGTGAGGGTGGCGGGGAGCTGTTTTTT
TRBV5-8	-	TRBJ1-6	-	CASSLAVRSSPLHF	TGTGCCAGCAGCTTGGCCGTGCGTTCCTCACCCCTCCACTTT
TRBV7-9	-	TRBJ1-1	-	CASSLAEGAGTEAFF	TGTGCCAGCAGCTTAGCGGAGGGTGCGGGCACTGAAGCTTTCTTT
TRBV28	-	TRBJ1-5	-	CATNRDPSNQPQHF	TGTGCCACAAACCGGGACCCCAGCAATCAGCCCCAGCATTTT
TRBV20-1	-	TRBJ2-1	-	CSARIANEQFF	TGCAGTGCTAGAATCGCGAATGAGCAGTTCTTC
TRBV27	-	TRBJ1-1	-	CASSGQLNTEAFF	TGTGCCAGCTCCGGACAGTTAAACACTGAAGCTTTCTTT
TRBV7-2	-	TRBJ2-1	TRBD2	CASSLIGTSGSSEQFF	TGTGCCAGCAGCCTAATCGGGACTAGCGGGAGTAGTGAGCAGTTCTTC
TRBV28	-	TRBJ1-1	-	CASSLPGQMNTEAFF	TGTGCCAGCAGTTTGCCTGGACAGATGAACACTGAAGCTTTCTTT
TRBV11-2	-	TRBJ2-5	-	CASSPKDYSTPQETQYF	TGTGCCAGCAGCCCAAAGGACTATTCCACCCCTCAAGAGACCCAGTACTTC
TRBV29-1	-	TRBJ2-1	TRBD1	CSVEDSGTGGLYSYNEQFF	TGCAGCGTTGAAGATTCTGGGACAGGGGGCCTCTACTCCTACAATGAGCAGTTCTTC
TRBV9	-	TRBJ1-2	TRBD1	CASSARGGTLGDGYTF	TGTGCCAGCAGCGCCCGAGGGGGCACCTTAGGGGATGGCTACACCTTC
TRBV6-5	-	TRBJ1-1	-	CASSYRTDKMNTEAFF	TGTGCCAGCAGTTACCGCACGGATAAGATGAACACTGAAGCTTTCTTT
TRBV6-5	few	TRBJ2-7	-	CASTKFGSYEQYF	TGTGCCAGCACAAAGTTCGGGAGCTACGAGCAGTACTTC
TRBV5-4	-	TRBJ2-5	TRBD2	CASSVTSFETQYF	TGTGCCAGCAGCGTGACTAGCTTTGAGACCCAGTACTTC
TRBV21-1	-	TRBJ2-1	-	CASSKSFRDRVDEQFF	TGTGCCAGCAGCAAATCCTTCCGGGACAGGGTCGATGAGCAGTTCTTC
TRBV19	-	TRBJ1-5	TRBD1	CASTAGTGTYNQPQHF	TGTGCCAGTACCGCCGGGACAGGGACCTACAATCAGCCCCAGCATTTT
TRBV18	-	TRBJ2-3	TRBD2	CASSRMGTSGRTDTQYF	TGTGCCAGCTCCCGGATGGGGACTAGCGGTCGCACAGATACGCAGTATTTT
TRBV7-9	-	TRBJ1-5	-	CASSYGGGSRNQPQHF	TGTGCCAGCAGCTACGGGGGAGGAAGTAGGAATCAGCCCCAGCATTTT
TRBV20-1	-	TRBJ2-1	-	CSARDRREQFF	TGCAGTGCTAGAGATCGGCGGGAGCAGTTCTTC